This passage covers 14 T cell receptor beta chains from one sample sequenced in a study of blood T cell repertoires in COVID-19. Clones were read by immunoSEQ multiplex PCR, and TCRdb kept only the in-frame ones, dropping some. The data hold under 250,000 clones, with approximately 91% observed a single time. The specimen sequenced was peripheral blood. The source is an older woman with acute or convalescent COVID-19.

This chain joins TRBV18 and TRBJ2-1; the match to TRBD2 covers 8 bases. The V gene's germline CDR1 is KGHSH and CDR2 LQKENI. The CDR3 length is 13 residues. V shed 2 bases, J shed 9 bases, and the junction held 3 bases outside the gene matches. CDR3: CASSPSRGVEQFF. DNA for the CDR3: TGTGCCAGCTCACCATCGCGGGGGGTTGAGCAGTTCTTC.

The J gene is TRBJ1-2, the V gene TRBV24-1, with a tentative D call TRBD1 (5 bases). Germline V gene data show CDR1 as KGHDR and CDR2 as SFDVKD. The CDR3 is made up of 12 amino acids. Between the trimmed V and J ends, which lost 3 bases and 6 bases, there was a span of 7 bases. The CDR3 is CATSDPTDGYTF. The CDR3 DNA sequence: TGTGCCACCAGTGATCCGACAGATGGCTACACCTTC.

The rearrangement uses TRBV28 and TRBJ1-4, with a possible D match to TRBD1 (5 bases). The V end was cut by 4 bases, the J end by 2 bases, with 8 bases between. Germline CDR1 MDHEN, CDR2 SYDVKM. This CDR3 is built from 14 residues. CDR3 coding DNA: TGTGCCAGCAGTTCCCGACAGACTAATGAAAAACTGTTTTTT. Translation: CASSSRQTNEKLFF.

The V and J genes are TRBV7-9 and TRBJ2-2; D call uncertain. Germline V CDR1 and CDR2: SEHNR, FQNEAQ (reference sequence). Trimming left V 4 bases short and J 3 bases short, with 9 bases between. The CDR3 covers 14 residues. The chain's CDR3 is CASSSLEDTGELFF. The CDR3 DNA is TGTGCCAGCAGCTCCCTCGAGGACACCGGGGAGCTGTTTTTT.

The chain joins TRBV10-3 to TRBJ2-7, with TRBD2 as a possible D gene (6 bases). Germline CDR1 and CDR2: ENHRY and SYGVKD. The CDR3 runs to 13 residues. V was shortened by 7 bases and J by 5 bases, with 15 bases between the two germline ends. CDR3 in DNA: TGTGCCATCATGGAGGGAGATCGCCACGAGCAGTACTTC. The encoded protein is CAIMEGDRHEQYF.

This rearrangement joins TRBV27 to TRBJ1-4, with TRBD1 as a possible D gene (6 bases). Germline CDR1 reads MNHEY; CDR2 reads SMNVEV (reference sequence). The CDR3 consists of 15 residues. Trimming took off 6 bases at V and 6 bases at J, with 17 bases between the two ends. In DNA form, the CDR3 reads TGTGCCAGCAGCCCGCTCAGGGGCTTTCATGAAAAACTGTTTTTT. Translation: CASSPLRGFHEKLFF.

The J gene is TRBJ2-3, the V gene TRBV5-4; D call uncertain. Germline CDR1 reads SGHNT; CDR2 reads YYREEE (reference sequence). Trimming removed 4 bases from V and 6 bases from J, with 12 bases in between. The CDR3 runs to 13 residues. The CDR3 spells CASSPPRSDTQYF. For the CDR3, the DNA is TGTGCCAGCAGCCCGCCGAGATCGGATACGCAGTATTTT.

The CDR3 DNA is TGTGCCAGCAGTGGATTAAGGGGCGTGAACACTGAAGCTTTCTTT. Amino acids: CASSGLRGVNTEAFF. The chain employs TRBV25-1 and TRBJ1-1, with TRBD1 as a possible D gene (5 bases). The CDR3 is made up of 15 amino acids. Germline lookup yields CDR1 MGHDK and CDR2 SYGVNS. Trimming removed 4 bases at V and 0 bases at J, with 12 bases between.

The V and J genes are TRBV7-9 and TRBJ1-3, with D possibly being TRBD1 (5 bases). Germline V gene data show CDR1 as SEHNR and CDR2 as FQNEAQ (reference sequence). This CDR3 is 16 amino acids long. V was clipped by 5 bases and J by 0 bases, with 14 bases between them. The CDR3 bases are TGTGCCAGCAGCCCAACCTTACAGGTCTCTGGAAACACCATATATTTT. It codes for CASSPTLQVSGNTIYF.

CDR3 nucleotide sequence: TGTGCCAGCAGGGGGACTAGCGACACAAGCACAGATACGCAGTATTTT. As protein: CASRGTSDTSTDTQYF. This chain uses TRBV13 with TRBJ2-3, with 10 positions matching TRBD2. The CDR3 extends over 16 amino acids. Germline V CDR1 and CDR2: PRHDT, FYEKMQ (reference sequence). V was clipped by 6 bases and J by 0 bases; unmatched bases: 6.

This clone was observed a single time. V and J are TRBV5-5 and TRBJ1-3; D not resolved. The V gene's germline CDR1 is SGHKS and CDR2 YYEKEE (reference sequence). With 0 bases removed from V and 2 bases from J, the gap between germline ends came to 12 bases. This CDR3 region has 16 residues. The DNA for the CDR3 is TGTGCCAGCAGCTTGGGTCTGAGGGTAACTGGAAACACCATATATTTT. Amino acids: CASSLGLRVTGNTIYF.

The CDR3 coding sequence is TGTGCCAGCTCACCTACAGGGGGCTCGGGCACTGAAGCTTTCTTT. Amino acids: CASSPTGGSGTEAFF. The chain uses TRBV18 and TRBJ1-1; 9 nucleotides line up with TRBD1. V trimming: 3 bases; J trimming: 4 bases; junction bases outside the gene matches: 6. The CDR3 totals 15 residues. CDR1 is KGHSH, CDR2 LQKENI, per germline.

This sequence joins TRBV6-5 and TRBJ1-1, with TRBD1 as a possible D gene (6 bases). The CDR3 is 14 amino acids. Per germline, CDR1 MNHEY and CDR2 SVGAGI. V dropped 2 bases and J dropped 6 bases, with 13 bases sitting between them. The CDR3 region has the DNA TGTGCCAGCAGTTACGAGGCCCAGGGGTCTGAAGCTTTCTTT. This sequence encodes CASSYEAQGSEAFF.

The CDR3 here is CGLCQAGGSQIYGYTF. As DNA, the CDR3 is TGTGGCCTATGCCAGGCAGGGGGATCGCAAATCTATGGCTACACCTTC. This sequence joins TRBV24-1 and TRBJ1-2; 7 bases fit TRBD1. This CDR3 comprises 16 residues. CDR1 KGHDR and CDR2 SFDVKD come from the germline V gene.